This TCR beta chain comes out of a study of blood T cell repertoires in COVID-19. This CDR3 has 12 amino acids. V lost 5 bases, J lost 8 bases, and 12 bases lay in between. From germline, CDR1 is MNHEY and CDR2 SVGAGI. In the original analysis: Estimated nucleated cell counts came from reference gene primer amplification. Libraries were prepared by immunoSEQ multiplex PCR; TCRdb keeps only in-frame clonotypes and omits some of them. That table supplies the V and J calls and clone size; D and trimming were determined from the DNA. Here the sample spans under 100,000 clones, 70% to 90% being singletons.

The sequenced sample was peripheral blood. The sequence derives from a woman aged 70 to 79 with active or convalescent COVID-19. This chain links TRBV6-5 with TRBJ1-2; D is uncertain. Here the CDR3 reads CASSRPGGGYTF. The CDR3 DNA follows: TGTGCCAGCAGTCGACCGGGCGGGGGCTACACCTTC.